This T cell receptor beta chain came from a study of cytomegalovirus exposure and HLA in healthy donors. At the level of the study: The Caucasian-associated ancestry cluster contained more than 75% of the roughly 400 genotyped donors. Study-level points and caveats: Researchers counted around 180 TCR beta chains as cytomegalovirus-associated. By a later analysis, the bulk of CMV-associated TCR beta chains appeared HLA-restricted.

All donors participated as healthy donors of bone marrow. Deletions cut 4 bases from V and 4 bases from J, with 13 bases between. This CDR3 region has 15 residues. Germline CDR1 and CDR2: MGHRA and YSYEKL. PCR primers comprised 60 Vbeta and 13 Jbeta primers. TCRdb keeps only in-frame clones here, not all; method: immunoSEQ multiplex PCR. The sample consists of approximately 150,000 clones, 70% to 80% of them appearing once. As regards this clone: What it binds is not known.

Sample: PBMCs. The V and J genes are TRBV4-1 and TRBJ1-4, with D uncertain. This receptor was taken from a man aged 25 to 40 in good health and CMV-seronegative. In DNA, the CDR3 is TGCGCCAGCAGCCGGGCCGGGATGAATAATGAAAAACTGTTTTTT. Translation gives CASSRAGMNNEKLFF.